A single sample gave rise to the 26 T cell receptor beta chains below, sequenced in a study of blood T cell repertoires in COVID-19. Repertoires were generated with immunoSEQ multiplex PCR, while TCRdb's copy carries only in-frame clones and drops some. Here the sample spans approximately 150,000 clones, around 82% being singletons. Sequencing was done on a sample of peripheral blood. The receptors here all came from a man in his fifties or sixties with acute or convalescent COVID-19.

In this sample, this clone turned up once. This chain links TRBV2 with TRBJ1-5; D gene unclear. CDR1 is SNHLY, CDR2 FYNNEI, per germline. CDR3 length equals 15 residues. The V gene lost 4 bases and the J gene lost 1 base, with 11 bases spanning the gap. CDR3 in DNA: TGTGCCAGCAGTGGAGAGAATGAGAGCAATCAGCCCCAGCATTTT. It is translated as CASSGENESNQPQHF. Combining the CDR3 with reference TRBV2 and TRBJ1-5 gives the whole variable domain EPEVTQTPSHQVTQMGQEVILRCVPISNHLYFYWYRQILGQKVEFLVSFYNNEISEKSEIFDDQFSVERPDGSNFTLKIRSTKLEDSAMYFCASSGENESNQPQHFGDGTRLSIL.

This clone was detected once. The chain has TRBV19 and TRBJ2-5, with TRBD1 matching over 8 bases. CDR3 length: 15 residues. The J segment lost 4 bases and the V segment lost 3 bases, leaving 7 bases of the junction unmatched. Germline V gene lookup returns CDR1 LNHDA and CDR2 SQIVND (reference sequence). CDR3 in DNA: TGTGCCAGTAGTATCGGGGCCGGGACAGGAGAGACCCAGTACTTC. It specifies CASSIGAGTGETQYF.

This chain links TRBV4-2 with TRBJ2-1, with D tentatively TRBD2 (5 bases). Trimming left V 1 base short and J 8 bases short, with 15 bases between. The germline gives CDR1 LGHNA, CDR2 YNFKEQ. The length of the CDR3 is 15 residues. DNA of the CDR3: TGTGCCAGCAGCCAAGTAGAGGACCCACTAGATGAGCAGTTCTTC. Its translation is CASSQVEDPLDEQFF.

Only a few counts were recorded for this clone. The chain employs TRBV27 and TRBJ1-2; 10 nucleotides match TRBD1. Losses at the gene ends were 5 bases for V and 8 bases for J; bases not matched to a gene: 8. In germline, CDR1 is MNHEY, CDR2 SMNVEV (reference sequence). This CDR3 has 14 residues. In nucleotides, the CDR3 is TGTGCCAGCAGTCCCCGGGACAGGGGCTCCGGCTACACCTTC. Amino acids: CASSPRDRGSGYTF.

The gene calls are TRBV3-1 (or the pseudogene TRBV3-2) and TRBJ2-7; D is possibly TRBD1 (6 bases). The V end lost 1 base, the J end lost 3 bases, and 10 bases lay between the germline ends. The CDR3 consists of 14 residues. The germline CDR1 and CDR2 sequences are LGHDT and YNNKEL (reference sequence). The CDR3 nucleotides read TGTGCCAGCAGCCAAGCTAGCAGGGGCTACGAGCAGTACTTC. It encodes CASSQASRGYEQYF.

This clone was seen once. The chain is built from TRBV30 and TRBJ1-1; possible D gene TRBD1, 6 bases. CDR1 is GTSNPN and CDR2 is SVGIG in the germline V gene (reference sequence). V was cut by 0 bases and J by 11 bases, with 13 bases left in between. This CDR3 has 12 residues. CDR3 sequence (DNA): TGTGCCTGGAGTGTATCAGCAGACAGGGCTTTCTTT. Encoded protein: CAWSVSADRAFF.

This chain joins TRBV28 and TRBJ1-1; 7 nucleotides align to TRBD1. Germline V CDR1 and CDR2: MDHEN, SYDVKM. V was clipped by 2 bases and J by 9 bases; unmatched bases: 6. This CDR3 comprises 13 residues. CDR3 in amino acids: CASSLTGETKAFF. The CDR3 DNA reads as TGTGCCAGCAGTTTAACAGGGGAAACAAAAGCTTTCTTT.

The chain recombines TRBV19 with TRBJ1-1, with 8 bases identical to TRBD1. With 5 bases clipped from V and 6 bases from J, the junction kept 8 bases outside the gene matches. Looked up from germline, CDR1 is LNHDA and CDR2 is SQIVND (reference sequence). CDR3 length: 14 amino acids. CDR3 DNA sequence: TGTGCCAGTAGTGACAGGGGTTTGCGCCCTGAAGCTTTCTTT. It yields the protein CASSDRGLRPEAFF.

V gene TRBV3-1 (or the pseudogene TRBV3-2) combines with J gene TRBJ2-5; 10 nucleotides match TRBD1. From germline, CDR1 is LGHDT and CDR2 YNNKEL (reference sequence). Losses at the gene ends were 4 bases for V and 1 base for J; bases not matched to a gene: 3. This CDR3 is 15 amino acids long. In DNA form, the CDR3 reads TGTGCCAGCAGCCCGAGGGACAGGGGCCAAGAGACCCAGTACTTC. It translates to CASSPRDRGQETQYF.

The genes are TRBV9 and TRBJ2-3; possibly TRBD2 for D (6 bases). Trimming shortened V by 0 bases and J by 2 bases, and 13 bases separated the two germline ends. The CDR3 length is 16 residues. Germline loops: CDR1 SGDLS, CDR2 YYNGEE. In DNA form, the CDR3 reads TGTGCCAGCAGCGTAGCGAGCGGGTTGATCACAGATACGCAGTATTTT. Translated: CASSVASGLITDTQYF.

The chain joins TRBV19 to TRBJ2-1; 7 bases are a match to TRBD2. The CDR3 runs 14 residues. The trim removed 6 bases at V and 7 bases at J, leaving 9 bases unmatched. CDR1 is LNHDA and CDR2 is SQIVND in the germline V gene (reference sequence). The CDR3 DNA follows: TGTGCCAGTAGGAAAGGACTAGGACGGAATGAGCAGTTCTTC. Translated, it gives CASRKGLGRNEQFF.

The rearrangement joins TRBV19 to TRBJ1-5; 9 bases align to TRBD1. The CDR3 runs 16 residues. J lost 7 bases, V lost 5 bases, and 12 bases had no gene match. Germline V gene sequence: CDR1 LNHDA, CDR2 SQIVND (reference sequence). The CDR3 DNA is TGTGCCAGTAGTGCCGGGACAGGGTCTCCCAGCCAGCCCCAGCATTTT. Its translation: CASSAGTGSPSQPQHF.

This chain uses TRBV9 with TRBJ2-3, with 7 bases fitting TRBD2. J lost 1 base, V lost 0 bases, and 2 bases had no gene match. Germline-derived CDR1 and CDR2 are SGDLS and YYNGEE. This CDR3 region has 15 residues. CDR3 sequence: CASSVEAGGTDTQYF. CDR3 in DNA: TGTGCCAGCAGCGTAGAGGCGGGGGGCACAGATACGCAGTATTTT. Full variable domain (rest looked up from reference TRBV9 and TRBJ2-3): DSGVTQTPKHLITATGQRVTLRCSPRSGDLSVYWYQQSLDQGLQFLIQYYNGEERAKGNILERFSAQQFPDLHSELNLSSLELGDSALYFCASSVEAGGTDTQYFGPGTRLTVL.

The V call is TRBV11-2, the J call TRBJ1-4; 9 positions match TRBD1. The junction had 7 bases not matched to a gene; V was cut back by 5 bases and J by 6 bases. This CDR3 region has 15 residues. Looked up from germline, CDR1 is SGHAT and CDR2 is FQNNGV. CDR3: CASSPSGQGHEKLFF. The CDR3 bases are TGTGCCAGCAGCCCTTCGGGACAGGGTCATGAAAAACTGTTTTTT.

V and J are TRBV19 and TRBJ2-5, with TRBD2 matching over 10 bases. V shed 10 bases, J shed 2 bases, and the junction held 10 bases outside the gene matches. The CDR3 covers 15 residues. Germline V lookup: CDR1 LNHDA, CDR2 SQIVND (reference sequence). CDR3 region: CATAQISGGQETQYF. As DNA, the CDR3 is TGTGCCACCGCCCAAATTAGCGGGGGGCAAGAGACCCAGTACTTC.

The chain uses TRBV5-1 and TRBJ2-1; D ambiguous. The CDR3 runs 13 residues. V lost 6 bases and J lost 5, with 12 bases in between. The V gene's germline CDR1 is SGHRS and CDR2 YFSETQ. Written as DNA, the CDR3 is TGCGCCAGCAAGCGCCCGGAAAACAATGAGCAGTTCTTC. Translation: CASKRPENNEQFF.

V is TRBV5-5 and J is TRBJ2-5, with 10 bases matching TRBD2. J lost 4 bases, V lost 2 bases, and 8 bases had no gene match. The CDR3 contains 16 residues. The germline CDR1 and CDR2 sequences are SGHKS and YYEKEE (reference sequence). This CDR3 reads CASSLASGGATETQYF. The CDR3 DNA follows: TGTGCCAGCAGCTTAGCGAGCGGGGGGGCCACAGAGACCCAGTACTTC.

The chain couples TRBV19 to TRBJ1-5; D is ambiguous. Germline CDR1 and CDR2: LNHDA and SQIVND (reference sequence). Trimming pared 2 bases from V and 0 bases from J, leaving 11 bases between. This CDR3 comprises 16 residues. This CDR3 is CASSIRREISNQPQHF. As DNA, the CDR3 is TGTGCCAGTAGTATAAGGAGGGAGATTAGCAATCAGCCCCAGCATTTT. The full variable domain, in which reference TRBV19 and TRBJ1-5 provide the parts outside the CDR3, is DGGITQSPKYLFRKEGQNVTLSCEQNLNHDAMYWYRQDPGQGLRLIYYSQIVNDFQKGDIAEGYSVSREKKESFPLTVTSAQKNPTAFYLCASSIRREISNQPQHFGDGTRLSIL.

CDR3 loop: CARSFSARGNGANVLTF. Written as DNA, the CDR3 is TGTGCCAGAAGCTTCTCCGCCCGGGGGAACGGGGCCAACGTCCTGACTTTC. The chain recombines TRBV5-3 with TRBJ2-6, with D perhaps TRBD2 (6 bases). TRBV5-3 carries the ORF label, with uncertain function. The CDR3 is made up of 17 amino acids. The V gene lost 2 bases and the J gene lost 4 bases, with 16 bases spanning the gap.

The chain links TRBV5-1 to TRBJ2-5, with D tentatively TRBD1 (6 bases). The CDR3 sequence is 15 residues long. The V and J ends lost 0 bases and 5 bases respectively, with 14 bases between them. The germline gives CDR1 SGHRS, CDR2 YFSETQ. CDR3 DNA: TGCGCCAGCAGCTTGGCGAGAGGGGGTGGGGAGACCCAGTACTTC. Residues: CASSLARGGGETQYF.

The chain is built from TRBV13 and TRBJ2-3; D gene uncertain. The germline V and J ends were trimmed by 1 base and 6 bases, with 11 bases remaining between them. The CDR3 runs 14 residues. Germline loops: CDR1 PRHDT, CDR2 FYEKMQ (reference sequence). The CDR3 sequence: CASSLVRNGDTQYF. The CDR3 nucleotides are TGTGCCAGCAGCTTAGTCAGGAATGGGGATACGCAGTATTTT.

The V and J genes are TRBV5-1 and TRBJ2-2; 7 nucleotides match TRBD2. This CDR3 has 15 residues. Per germline, CDR1 SGHRS and CDR2 YFSETQ. Trimming at V came to 3 bases and at J to 6 bases, leaving 8 bases not matched to a gene. The CDR3 is CASSSLGGEAGELFF. The CDR3 bases are TGCGCCAGCAGCTCCCTGGGAGGGGAGGCCGGGGAGCTGTTTTTT.

The J gene is TRBJ1-2, the V gene TRBV14; the D is unclear. Trimming stripped 1 base from V and 5 bases from J, with 8 bases between. Germline assignment: CDR1 SGHDN and CDR2 FVKESK. CDR3 size: 13 residues. The CDR3 loop reads CASSQGLKYGYTF. CDR3 coding DNA: TGTGCCAGCAGCCAAGGACTGAAATATGGCTACACCTTC. Variable domain in full (rest from reference TRBV14 and TRBJ1-2): EAGVTQFPSHSVIEKGQTVTLRCDPISGHDNLYWYRRVMGKEIKFLLHFVKESKQDESGMPNNRFLAERTGGTYSTLKVQPAELEDSGVYFCASSQGLKYGYTFGSGTRLTVV.

The chain joins TRBV4-1 to TRBJ1-5; no definite D call. V was shortened by 4 bases and J by 4 bases, with 20 bases between the two germline ends. The CDR3 consists of 17 residues. Germline loops: CDR1 MGHRA, CDR2 YSYEKL. The CDR3 region has the DNA TGCGCCAGCAGCCGCGAAGCATCTAGACCGGTAAATCAGCCCCAGCATTTT. Translated, it gives CASSREASRPVNQPQHF.

A word on this clone: A read error may account for a junction end that differs from germline. The J gene is TRBJ2-7, the V gene TRBV19, with 7 bases that match TRBD2. The CDR3 covers 14 residues. Germline assignment: CDR1 LNHDA and CDR2 SQIVND (reference sequence). CDR3 sequence (DNA): TGTGCCAGTAGGCGCGGGGGACCCTCCAACGAGCAGTACTTC. Protein product: CASRRGGPSNEQYF.

As to this clone: This same CDR3 is encoded by further DNA sequences in the sample. The rearrangement joins TRBV19 to TRBJ2-1; 10 bases fit TRBD1. Germline V CDR1 and CDR2: LNHDA, SQIVND (reference sequence). The CDR3 is 14 residues long. The junction had 4 bases not matched to a gene; V was cut back by 3 bases and J by 8 bases. This CDR3 reads CASSIRQGADEQFF. As DNA, the CDR3 is TGTGCCAGTAGTATCCGACAGGGGGCCGATGAGCAGTTCTTC. Together with reference TRBV19 and TRBJ2-1, the CDR3 gives the full variable domain: DGGITQSPKYLFRKEGQNVTLSCEQNLNHDAMYWYRQDPGQGLRLIYYSQIVNDFQKGDIAEGYSVSREKKESFPLTVTSAQKNPTAFYLCASSIRQGADEQFFGPGTRLTVL.